Each of the 19 T cell receptor beta chains below was sequenced from the same sample in a study of cytomegalovirus exposure and HLA in healthy donors. It was with 60 Vbeta and 13 Jbeta primers that the PCR ran. The assay was immunoSEQ multiplex PCR, and TCRdb's table has in-frame clones only and misses some. The table shows over 150,000 clones, with 75% to 85% occurring only once. The sample taken for sequencing was PBMCs. These receptors all stem from a man aged 50-59 years in good health and CMV-seropositive.

This clone came up a few times. This rearrangement joins TRBV5-4 to TRBJ1-2; 8 bases agree with TRBD1. The CDR3 is 19 amino acids. Losses at the gene ends were 0 bases for V and 8 bases for J; bases not matched to a gene: 21. The V gene's germline CDR1 is SGHNT and CDR2 YYREEE (reference sequence). The CDR3 DNA reads TGTGCCAGCAGCTTGGGGGCACCGGGACAGGTGAAAGGAAAGGAGGGCTACACCTTC. Its translation is CASSLGAPGQVKGKEGYTF.

This clone was counted between two and nine times. The chain uses TRBV11-2 and TRBJ2-7; 12 bases are a match to TRBD1. The V and J ends lost 5 bases and 6 bases, in that order; junction bases with no gene match: 5. There are 14 residues in the CDR3. Per the germline V gene, CDR1 is SGHAT and CDR2 is FQNNGV. As DNA, the CDR3 is TGTGCCAGCAGCCGGGACAGGGGGCTCGGCGAGCAGTACTTC. Its translation: CASSRDRGLGEQYF.

The chain employs TRBV28 and TRBJ2-5; 7 positions agree with TRBD2. In germline, CDR1 is MDHEN, CDR2 SYDVKM. This CDR3 contains 14 residues. V shed 6 bases and J 2 bases; nucleotides not matched to a gene: 6. The CDR3 loop is CASSEPGGQETQYF. CDR3 nucleotide sequence: TGTGCCAGCAGCGAACCGGGGGGACAAGAGACCCAGTACTTC. The full variable domain, completed using reference TRBV28 and TRBJ2-5, is DVKVTQSSRYLVKRTGEKVFLECVQDMDHENMFWYRQDPGLGLRLIYFSYDVKMKEKGDIPEGYSVSREKKERFSLILESASTNQTSMYLCASSEPGGQETQYFGPGTRLLVL.

The chain employs TRBV7-2 and TRBJ2-3; D may be TRBD2 (7 bases). The CDR3 has 16 residues. V lost 4 bases to trimming and J lost 7 bases, with 21 bases between them. The germline V gene encodes CDR1 SGHTA and CDR2 FQGNSA. CDR3 amino acids: CASSWLISGGGHTQYF. The CDR3 DNA sequence: TGTGCCAGCAGCTGGCTCATCTCGGGGGGCGGACATACGCAGTATTTT.

This clone was observed a few times. The CDR3 DNA reads TGTGCCTGGAGTGAAGGAGGGACCCAAGAGACCCAGTACTTC. Translated, it gives CAWSEGGTQETQYF. The rearrangement joins TRBV30 to TRBJ2-5; the D gene is possibly TRBD2 (6 bases). The V end lost 1 base, the J end lost 1 base, and 10 bases lay between the germline ends. The CDR3 is 14 residues long. The V gene's germline CDR1 is GTSNPN and CDR2 SVGIG (reference sequence).

The chain is built from TRBV7-9 and TRBJ1-6; 8 bases line up with TRBD1. Per the germline V gene, CDR1 is SEHNR and CDR2 is FQNEAQ (reference sequence). The V and J ends lost 0 bases and 10 bases, in that order; junction bases with no gene match: 5. CDR3 length: 15 residues. CDR3 region: CASSLATGEQSPLHF. The CDR3, as DNA: TGTGCCAGCAGCTTAGCGACAGGGGAGCAATCACCCCTCCACTTT.

This chain connects TRBV5-4 to TRBJ1-3, with 11 bases matching TRBD1. This CDR3 is built from 16 residues. The V gene end was trimmed by 3 bases and the J gene end by 0 bases; junction bases not matched to a gene: 2. CDR1 and CDR2 from the germline V gene are SGHNT and YYREEE (reference sequence). The CDR3 here is CASSWTGGLSGNTIYF. The CDR3 DNA sequence: TGTGCCAGCAGCTGGACAGGGGGCCTCTCTGGAAACACCATATATTTT.

CDR3 nucleotides: TGTGCCAGCAGCATTTCCGGGACAGGGAATGGAAACACCATATATTTT. As protein: CASSISGTGNGNTIYF. This chain joins TRBV7-2 and TRBJ1-3; 9 nucleotides match TRBD1. Germline assignment: CDR1 SGHTA and CDR2 FQGNSA. Trimming at V came to 5 bases and at J to 3 bases, leaving 8 bases not matched to a gene. CDR3 length: 16 amino acids.

The V call is TRBV7-9, the J call TRBJ2-7; TRBD2 matches 8 bases. After removal of 2 bases from V and 2 bases from J, the junction contained 11 bases not matched to a gene. CDR3 length: 17 amino acids. Germline V lookup: CDR1 SEHNR, CDR2 FQNEAQ (reference sequence). CDR3 region: CASSLIGRGPNTYEQYF. CDR3 in DNA: TGTGCCAGCAGCTTAATCGGGAGGGGACCGAATACCTACGAGCAGTACTTC.

The chain is built from TRBV18 and TRBJ2-6; D unresolved. Trimming removed 4 bases at V and 1 base at J, with 14 bases between. Germline CDR1 and CDR2: KGHSH and LQKENI. This CDR3 comprises 17 residues. The CDR3 DNA follows: TGTGCCAGCTCACGCACCTCTGCGGCTTCTGGGGCCAACGTCCTGACTTTC. Its translation is CASSRTSAASGANVLTF.

J is TRBJ2-7 and V is TRBV21-1; TRBD1, the table's D call, lacks a check against the DNA. TRBV21-1 is reported as a pseudogene. The CDR3 covers 15 residues. The CDR3 DNA is TGTGCCAGCACCATGGACAGGGAGGGCCCATACGAGCAGTACTTC. Protein: CASTMDREGPYEQYF.

The rearrangement uses TRBV28 and TRBJ2-7, with D perhaps TRBD2 (5 bases). The CDR3 runs to 14 residues. Trimming took 2 bases from V and 1 from J, leaving 9 bases between them. CDR1 MDHEN and CDR2 SYDVKM come from the germline V gene. In DNA, the CDR3 is TGTGCCAGCAGTTTACCCGGACTTTCCTACGAGCAGTACTTC. Amino acid sequence: CASSLPGLSYEQYF. Variable domain in full (rest from reference TRBV28 and TRBJ2-7): DVKVTQSSRYLVKRTGEKVFLECVQDMDHENMFWYRQDPGLGLRLIYFSYDVKMKEKGDIPEGYSVSREKKERFSLILESASTNQTSMYLCASSLPGLSYEQYFGPGTRLTVT.

V gene TRBV2 combines with J gene TRBJ2-1, with D perhaps matching TRBD1 (6 bases). The V gene's germline CDR1 is SNHLY and CDR2 FYNNEI. The CDR3 is 13 residues long. Between the trimmed V and J ends, which lost 6 bases and 4 bases, there was a span of 10 bases. CDR3 sequence: CASRLDRYNEQFF. In nucleotides, the CDR3 is TGTGCCAGCAGACTGGACAGATACAATGAGCAGTTCTTC.

The V call is TRBV28, the J call TRBJ2-1, with no clear D. The CDR3 has 13 amino acids. V was trimmed by 4 bases and J by 1 base, leaving 5 bases between them. Germline assignment: CDR1 MDHEN and CDR2 SYDVKM. The CDR3, as DNA: TGTGCCAGCAGTTCGGGTTCCTACAATGAGCAGTTCTTC. It yields the protein CASSSGSYNEQFF.

The CDR3 reads CASSQGAGMTDTQYF. The CDR3 bases are TGCGCCAGCAGCCAAGGCGCAGGGATGACAGATACGCAGTATTTT. The chain joins TRBV4-3 to TRBJ2-3; D possibly corresponds to TRBD1 (5 bases). V lost 1 base, J lost 3 bases, and 11 bases lay in between. The CDR3 sequence is 15 residues long. The V gene's germline CDR1 is LGHNA and CDR2 YSLEER.

The rearrangement uses TRBV4-1 and TRBJ2-6; perhaps TRBD1 as D (6 bases). CDR1 and CDR2 (germline): MGHRA, YSYEKL. V lost 0 bases and J lost 4, with 16 bases in between. The CDR3 extends over 18 amino acids. CDR3: CASSQDGGRSYGANVLTF. Here the CDR3 DNA reads TGCGCCAGCAGCCAAGATGGGGGCCGATCCTACGGGGCCAACGTCCTGACTTTC.

This chain links TRBV13 with TRBJ2-1; weak D call: TRBD2 (5 bases). The CDR3 length is 13 residues. Trimming shortened V by 1 base and J by 8 bases, and 9 bases separated the two germline ends. Germline-derived CDR1 and CDR2 are PRHDT and FYEKMQ (reference sequence). The CDR3 loop reads CASSLEGGHEQFF. CDR3 sequence (DNA): TGTGCCAGCAGCTTAGAAGGCGGGCATGAGCAGTTCTTC.

J is TRBJ1-2 and V is TRBV30; D remains ambiguous. Per the germline V gene, CDR1 is GTSNPN and CDR2 is SVGIG (reference sequence). The CDR3 extends over 13 amino acids. V lost 4 bases to trimming and J lost 0 bases, with 9 bases between them. The CDR3 coding sequence is TGTGCCTGGAATTTACAGCCTAACTATGGCTACACCTTC. Encoded protein: CAWNLQPNYGYTF.

The chain uses TRBV15 and TRBJ1-4; no definite D call. The V gene lost 0 bases and the J gene lost 5 bases, with 10 bases spanning the gap. Germline CDR1 reads LNHNV; CDR2 reads YYDKDF (reference sequence). This CDR3 region has 15 residues. CDR3 sequence reads: CATSRDPRSNEKLFF. Here the CDR3 DNA reads TGTGCCACCAGCAGAGATCCGAGATCGAATGAAAAACTGTTTTTT.